This is a list of T cell receptor beta chains from one sample in a study of blood T cell repertoires in COVID-19. Assay used: immunoSEQ multiplex PCR; TCRdb lists only in-frame clones, some missing. The profile shows 150,000 to 250,000 clones, roughly four fifths of them singletons. Sequences were obtained from PBMCs or T cells enriched from blood (not recorded which). The receptors derive from a man between 40 and 49 years old who had recovered from COVID-19. Each CDR3 is given with its conserved first and last residue. Each record gives: D gene, J gene, clone size, V gene, CDR3 protein, CDR3 DNA. A D gene is named only where the DNA matches it firmly. Part of the rows lack a size; the others show once, few, many or a class for expanded clones.

>.|TRBJ1-6|.|TRBV28
CASRSQINSPLHF
TGTGCCAGCAGGTCACAGATTAATTCACCCCTCCACTTT
>.|TRBJ1-1|.|TRBV13
CASSSAGTEAFF
TGTGCCAGCAGCTCCGCAGGCACTGAAGCTTTCTTT
>.|TRBJ1-5|.|TRBV27
CASSYKGNQPQHF
TGTGCCAGCAGTTATAAGGGGAATCAGCCCCAGCATTTT
>.|TRBJ1-5|.|TRBV30
CACGGPPEPQHF
TGTGCCTGCGGAGGGCCGCCGGAGCCCCAGCATTTT
>.|TRBJ2-5|few|TRBV9
CASSVGSASQETQYF
TGTGCCAGCAGCGTAGGTAGCGCCTCCCAAGAGACCCAGTACTTC
>.|TRBJ2-1|.|TRBV11-2
CASSLSGSSSYNEQFF
TGTGCCAGCAGCTTATCCGGGAGCAGCTCCTACAATGAGCAGTTCTTC
>.|TRBJ1-5|.|TRBV6-5
CASSQQNNQPQHF
TGTGCCAGCAGTCAACAGAACAATCAGCCCCAGCATTTT
>.|TRBJ2-2|.|TRBV29-1
CSVGGDSNTGELFF
TGCAGCGTGGGGGGTGACAGCAACACCGGGGAGCTGTTTTTT
>.|TRBJ2-3|.|TRBV11-1
CASSLRGATRVDQYF
TGTGCCAGCAGCTTAAGGGGCGCCACACGAGTAGATCAGTATTTT
>.|TRBJ1-5|few|TRBV10-3
CAIGEGAPNQPQHF
TGTGCCATCGGGGAAGGGGCCCCGAATCAGCCCCAGCATTTT
>TRBD1|TRBJ1-4|.|TRBV2
CASGETGGSEKLFF
TGTGCCAGCGGGGAGACAGGGGGAAGTGAAAAACTGTTTTTT
>TRBD1|TRBJ1-3|.|TRBV7-2
CASSTGTGTGNTIYF
TGTGCCAGCAGCACGGGGACAGGGACTGGAAACACCATATATTTT
>.|TRBJ2-3|.|TRBV5-1
CASSLAGDTQYF
TGCGCCAGCAGCTTGGCGGGGGATACGCAGTATTTT
>TRBD1|TRBJ1-1|.|TRBV19
CASRTGQGATEAFF
TGTGCCAGTAGGACGGGACAGGGGGCGACTGAAGCTTTCTTT
>TRBD1|TRBJ1-5|.|TRBV6-2/TRBV6-3
CASSSYGTGEGQPQHF
TGTGCCAGCAGTTCCTACGGGACAGGGGAGGGTCAGCCCCAGCATTTT
>TRBD2|TRBJ2-1|.|TRBV5-6
CASSYSSGRAVNEQFF
TGTGCCAGCAGCTATTCTAGCGGGAGGGCCGTCAATGAGCAGTTCTTC
>.|TRBJ2-2|.|TRBV7-9
CASSLVAVTGELFF
TGTGCCAGCAGCTTAGTGGCAGTCACCGGGGAGCTGTTTTTT
>TRBD1|TRBJ1-1|once|TRBV4-1
CASSPGQGVWNTEAFF
TGCGCCAGCAGTCCGGGACAGGGAGTTTGGAACACTGAAGCTTTCTTT
>.|TRBJ1-4|.|TRBV4-3
CASSQDLGPRREKLFF
TGCGCCAGCAGCCAAGATTTAGGGCCCCGGAGGGAAAAACTGTTTTTT
>TRBD1|TRBJ2-5|.|TRBV5-1
CASSSLGTGEETQYF
TGCGCCAGCAGCTCACTCGGGACAGGCGAAGAGACCCAGTACTTC
>.|TRBJ2-1|few|TRBV2
CASSIDIYNEQFF
TGTGCCAGCAGTATTGACATCTACAATGAGCAGTTCTTC
>TRBD1|TRBJ1-1|.|TRBV6-1
CASSEDTGGLRAEAFF
TGTGCCAGCAGTGAGGATACAGGGGGCCTCCGCGCTGAAGCTTTCTTT